A single sample gave rise to the 14 T cell receptor beta chains below, sequenced in a study of neurological immune-mediated disorders. TCRdb fed the 5' RACE reads into MiXCR, producing one record per CDR3 protein. The sample carries 50,000 or so distinct CDR3 sequences, roughly a quarter recorded once. Sequenced material: PBMCs. These receptors were obtained from an older woman in good health.

This clonotype was seen at least ten times. The chain couples TRBV6-1 to TRBJ2-7, with a possible D match to TRBD1 (5 bases). Trimming cost V 10 bases and J 4 bases, with 14 bases left between them. CDR1 MNHNS and CDR2 SASEGT come from the germline V gene. This CDR3 is built from 12 residues. This CDR3 is CATSAGWYEQYF. The CDR3 DNA reads as TGTGCCACCTCCGCAGGGTGGTACGAGCAGTACTTC.

Many counts were recorded for this clonotype. The chain joins TRBV7-2 to TRBJ1-2; tentatively, D is TRBD1 (6 bases). Trimming stripped 3 bases from V and 6 bases from J, with 23 bases between. This CDR3 comprises 17 residues. In germline, CDR1 is SGHTA, CDR2 FQGNSA. The CDR3 DNA follows: TGTGCCAGCAGCTTCATCCCGCCCCTCGACAGGAGGAATGGCTACACCTTC. Its protein is CASSFIPPLDRRNGYTF.

There are many counts of this clonotype. This chain's CDR3 is CASSQLWNSGNTIYF. The CDR3 bases are TGTGCCAGCAGCCAACTCTGGAACTCTGGAAACACCATATATTTT. V usage is TRBV3-1 and J usage is TRBJ1-3; unclear D gene. CDR3 length: 15 residues. V lost 2 bases and J 0 bases, leaving 8 bases between the germline ends. Per the germline V gene, CDR1 is LGHDT and CDR2 is YNNKEL (reference sequence).

The chain has TRBV19 and TRBJ2-1; 11 bases are a match to TRBD2. Germline lookup yields CDR1 LNHDA and CDR2 SQIVND (reference sequence). V lost 3 bases to trimming and J lost 7 bases; unmatched junction nucleotides: 8. The CDR3 is 16 amino acids. In nucleotides, the CDR3 is TGTGCCAGTAGTATCCTAGCGGGAGGTTACATTAATGAGCAGTTCTTC. This sequence encodes CASSILAGGYINEQFF.

This clonotype was observed at least ten times. This chain uses TRBV7-2 with TRBJ2-4; TRBD1 matches at 8 bases. Germline CDR1 is SGHTA and CDR2 is FQGNSA. This CDR3 has 17 amino acids. V was pared by 4 bases and J by 0 bases, with 8 bases of the junction left unmatched. This CDR3 is CASSSAPGGAAKNIQYF. As DNA, the CDR3 is TGTGCCAGCAGCTCCGCCCCAGGGGGCGCAGCCAAAAACATTCAGTACTTC.

V usage is TRBV29-1 and J usage is TRBJ2-3, with 7 bases lining up with TRBD2. This CDR3 spans 12 amino acids. J was trimmed by 6 bases and V by 0 bases; bases with no gene match: 0. The germline gives CDR1 SQVTM, CDR2 ANQGSEA. The CDR3 coding sequence is TGCAGCGTTGAAGAGGGGGGGGATACGCAGTATTTT. Residues: CSVEEGGDTQYF.

This clonotype showed up just a few times. The chain has TRBV27 and TRBJ1-2; 7 bases are shared with TRBD1. Germline CDR1 reads MNHEY; CDR2 reads SMNVEV (reference sequence). The trim removed 6 bases at V and 4 bases at J, leaving 11 bases unmatched. The CDR3 totals 15 residues. The CDR3 nucleotides are TGTGCCAGCAGCCCTTTTAAACAGGGGACCTATGGCTACACCTTC. This codes for CASSPFKQGTYGYTF.

The table lists this clonotype with many counts. V gene TRBV5-1 combines with J gene TRBJ1-2, with 7 positions matching TRBD1. Germline loops: CDR1 SGHRS, CDR2 YFSETQ. This CDR3 comprises 15 residues. The V gene end was trimmed by 1 base and the J gene end by 4 bases; junction bases not matched to a gene: 7. The CDR3 coding sequence is TGCGCCAGCAGCTTGATCCCAGGGGGGGTCTATGGCTACACCTTC. It translates to CASSLIPGGVYGYTF.

This clonotype occurred many times. The genes are TRBV5-1 and TRBJ2-4; 11 nucleotides line up with TRBD2. With 4 bases clipped from V and 7 bases from J, the junction kept 16 bases outside the gene matches. Germline assignment: CDR1 SGHRS and CDR2 YFSETQ. The CDR3 extends over 18 amino acids. The CDR3 spells CASSLEGASGRRGNIQYF. The CDR3 DNA reads as TGCGCCAGCAGCCTGGAAGGGGCTAGCGGGAGGAGGGGGAACATTCAGTACTTC.

This clonotype turned up a few times. The chain couples TRBV27 to TRBJ1-4; no clear D. The CDR3 sequence is 14 residues long. Germline CDR1 is MNHEY and CDR2 is SMNVEV (reference sequence). Trimming stripped 5 bases from V and 0 bases from J, with 7 bases between. CDR3 sequence: CASSLQTTNEKLFF. The CDR3 DNA follows: TGTGCCAGCAGTCTACAGACAACTAATGAAAAACTGTTTTTT.

This clonotype was counted ten times or more. The chain combines TRBV10-3 with TRBJ2-3; 8 bases match TRBD1. The CDR3 runs 12 residues. Germline V lookup: CDR1 ENHRY, CDR2 SYGVKD. With 8 bases clipped from V and 7 bases from J, the junction kept 5 bases outside the gene matches. Here the CDR3 reads CAIGQGANTQYF. The CDR3 DNA reads TGTGCCATCGGACAGGGCGCAAATACGCAGTATTTT.

The chain carries TRBV11-1 and TRBJ2-3; D may be TRBD2 (5 bases). The germline V and J ends were trimmed by 6 bases and 0 bases, with 13 bases remaining between them. Per the germline V gene, CDR1 is SGHAT and CDR2 is FQDESV (reference sequence). The CDR3 consists of 15 residues. The CDR3 sequence: CASSRSGPSTDTQYF. In DNA, the CDR3 is TGTGCCAGCAGTCGCAGCGGTCCTAGCACAGATACGCAGTATTTT.

This clonotype was counted many times. The V and J genes are TRBV29-1 and TRBJ2-7; 7 bases line up with TRBD1. The CDR3 consists of 15 residues. J was trimmed by 3 bases and V by 0 bases; bases with no gene match: 8. The germline V gene encodes CDR1 SQVTM and CDR2 ANQGSEA. The CDR3 DNA sequence: TGCAGCGTTGAAGAGGAAGGGACAGCTTACTACGAGCAGTACTTC. As protein: CSVEEEGTAYYEQYF.

This clonotype was recorded many times. The chain links TRBV9 to TRBJ2-5; 8 bases fit TRBD1. The CDR3 spans 15 residues. Germline V gene data show CDR1 as SGDLS and CDR2 as YYNGEE. J gave up 4 bases and V 4 bases, and 9 bases lay outside the gene matches. This chain's CDR3 is CASSPVGTGVETQYF. The CDR3 nucleotides read TGTGCCAGCAGCCCAGTGGGGACAGGAGTAGAGACCCAGTACTTC.